This paragraph covers one T cell receptor (beta chain) sequence. These data are taken from a study of blood T cell repertoires in COVID-19. Looking at the study overall: Both acute and convalescent COVID-19 samples were obtained from the United States, Italy and Spain. PBMCs, B-cell-depleted T cells, or T cells were the source of the cDNA or gDNA that made up the material.

Assay used: immunoSEQ multiplex PCR; TCRdb lists only in-frame clones, some missing. The table includes roughly 140,000 clones, roughly 80% detected once. Sequencing was carried out using peripheral blood. This receptor was obtained from a human donor with acute or convalescent COVID-19. The donor label of this sample is uncertain.

CDR3 DNA sequence: TGCGCCAGCAGCTTGGTTGGGGCAGGGTTAGAGACCCAGTACTTC. This codes for CASSLVGAGLETQYF. The rearrangement joins TRBV5-1 to TRBJ2-5; weak D call: TRBD1 (5 bases). This CDR3 has 15 amino acids. Per germline, CDR1 SGHRS and CDR2 YFSETQ. Trimming took 0 bases from V and 4 from J, leaving 13 bases between them. Combining the CDR3 with reference TRBV5-1 and TRBJ2-5 gives the whole variable domain KAGVTQTPRYLIKTRGQQVTLSCSPISGHRSVSWYQQTPGQGLQFLFEYFSETQRNKGNFPGRFSGRQFSNSRSEMNVSTLELGDSALYLCASSLVGAGLETQYFGPGTRLLVL.